This entry features one TCR beta chain sequence. This sample was included in a study of cytomegalovirus exposure and HLA in healthy donors. This CDR3 is 14 amino acids long. PCR employed 60 Vbeta and 13 Jbeta primers. Profiling relied on immunoSEQ multiplex PCR, and the TCRdb table lists in-frame clones only, not all of them. The table has about 140,000 clones, 75% to 85% seen once. This receptor was obtained from a woman between 18 and 29 years old in good health and CMV-seropositive. Input material: PBMCs. The gene calls are TRBV21-1 and TRBJ2-5; the D call of TRBD1 is as the table states it, not checked on the DNA. TRBV21-1 is classified as a pseudogene. This CDR3 reads CASSNSRGRETQYF. CDR3 coding DNA: TGTGCCAGCAGCAATTCGAGGGGGCGAGAGACCCAGTACTTC.